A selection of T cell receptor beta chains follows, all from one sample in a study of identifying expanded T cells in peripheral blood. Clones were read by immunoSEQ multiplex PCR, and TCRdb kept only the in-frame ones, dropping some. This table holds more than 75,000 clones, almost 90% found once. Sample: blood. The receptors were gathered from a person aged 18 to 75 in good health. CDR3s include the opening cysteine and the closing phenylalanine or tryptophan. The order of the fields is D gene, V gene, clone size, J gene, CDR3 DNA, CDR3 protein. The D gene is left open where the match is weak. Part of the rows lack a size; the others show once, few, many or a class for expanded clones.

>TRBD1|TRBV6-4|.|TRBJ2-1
TGTGCCAGCAGTGACTCCCCGGGACAGGGAATGAATGAGCAGTTCTTC
CASSDSPGQGMNEQFF
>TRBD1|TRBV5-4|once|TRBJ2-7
TGTGCCAGCAGCGTGGGGACAGGGGCCTACGAGCAGTACTTC
CASSVGTGAYEQYF
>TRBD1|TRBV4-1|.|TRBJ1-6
TGCGCCAGCAGCCAAGACAGGGGGCGTTCGTCCTATAATTCACCCCTCCACTTT
CASSQDRGRSSYNSPLHF
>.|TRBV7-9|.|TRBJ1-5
TGTGCCAGCAGCTTAGCTGGGACGCATCAGCCCCAGCATTTT
CASSLAGTHQPQHF
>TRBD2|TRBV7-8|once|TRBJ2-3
TGTGCCAGCGGGACTACCGGACTAGCGACAGATACGCAGTATTTT
CASGTTGLATDTQYF
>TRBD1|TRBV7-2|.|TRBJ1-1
TGTGCCAGCAGCGCTGGGACAGAGGTGACTGAAGCTTTCTTT
CASSAGTEVTEAFF
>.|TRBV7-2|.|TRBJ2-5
TGTGCCAGCAGCTTAGAGTGGGGGATGAAGACCCAGTACTTC
CASSLEWGMKTQYF
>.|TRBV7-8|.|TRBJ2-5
TGTGCCAGCAGCTTATCTTTAGGCGGTTCGTGGGAGACCCAGTACTTC
CASSLSLGGSWETQYF
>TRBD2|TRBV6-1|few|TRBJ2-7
TGTGCCAGCAGTGAAGAGTTAGCGGGAGCCAACGAGCAGTACTTC
CASSEELAGANEQYF
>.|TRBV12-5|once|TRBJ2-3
TGTGCTAGTGGTTTCCGGGGGGCCGAAGATACGCAGTATTTT
CASGFRGAEDTQYF
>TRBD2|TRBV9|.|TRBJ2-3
TGTGCCAGCAGCCCCCGGAGCGGGGGGAGTTCGGATACGCAGTATTTT
CASSPRSGGSSDTQYF
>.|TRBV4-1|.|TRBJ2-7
TGCGCCAGCAGCCTTCGACTCTCCTACGAGCAGTACTTC
CASSLRLSYEQYF
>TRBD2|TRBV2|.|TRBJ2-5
TGTGCCAGCAGTGAACTAGCGGGACGGGTGACCCAGTACTTC
CASSELAGRVTQYF
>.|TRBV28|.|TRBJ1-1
TGTGCCAGCACCCGGGACCTAATGAACACTGAAGCTTTCTTT
CASTRDLMNTEAFF
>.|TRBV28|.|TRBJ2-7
TGTGCCAGCAGCAGCTTCTCCGGGACAAAAACCTACGAGCAGTACTTC
CASSSFSGTKTYEQYF
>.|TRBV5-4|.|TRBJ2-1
TGTGCCAGCAGCCCGGGCTCGGCTAGATCCTACAATGAGCAGTTCTTC
CASSPGSARSYNEQFF
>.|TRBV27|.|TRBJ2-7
TGTGCCAGCAGGGGCTCCGGTACCTCCTACGAGCAGTACTTC
CASRGSGTSYEQYF
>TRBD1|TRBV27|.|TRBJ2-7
TGTGCCAGCAGTCCGCCTCGACAGGGAAGGAACTACGAGCAGTACTTC
CASSPPRQGRNYEQYF
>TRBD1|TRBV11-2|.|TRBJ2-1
TGTGCCAGCAGCCTCTCCGGGACAGGGAACTACAATGAGCAGTTCTTC
CASSLSGTGNYNEQFF
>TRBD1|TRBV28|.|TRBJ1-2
TGTGCCAGCAGTTCCCGCGCAGGGGGCTCTGGCTACACCTTC
CASSSRAGGSGYTF
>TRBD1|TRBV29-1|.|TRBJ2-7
TGCAGCGTTGATCGGTCCGGGACAGGGGGTTACGAGCAGTACTTC
CSVDRSGTGGYEQYF
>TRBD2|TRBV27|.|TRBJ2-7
TGTGCCAGCAGTTTACTAGCGGGAGGGCCCTACGAGCAGTACTTC
CASSLLAGGPYEQYF
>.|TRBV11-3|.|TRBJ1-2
TGTGCCAGCAGCTTAGGGGGGCGAGGCTACACCTTC
CASSLGGRGYTF
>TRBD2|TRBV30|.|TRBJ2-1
TGTGCCGGGGGATCTAGCGGGATCTACAATGAGCAGTTCTTC
CAGGSSGIYNEQFF
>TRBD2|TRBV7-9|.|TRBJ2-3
TGTGCCAGCAGCTTAGGGACTAGCGGAGACGCAGATACGCAGTATTTT
CASSLGTSGDADTQYF
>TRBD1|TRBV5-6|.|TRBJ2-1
TGTGCCAGCAGCTGGGGGACAGGGATCAATGAGCAGTTCTTC
CASSWGTGINEQFF
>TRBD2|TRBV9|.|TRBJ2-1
TGTGCCAGCAGCGTAGGGACTAGCTCCCTCAATGAGCAGTTCTTC
CASSVGTSSLNEQFF
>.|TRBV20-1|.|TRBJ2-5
TGCAGTGCTAGAGATCTGTGGTCCCAGTACTTC
CSARDLWSQYF
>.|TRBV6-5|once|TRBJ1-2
TGTGCCAGCAGGTCGGGGGGCGCTAACTATGGCTACACCTTC
CASRSGGANYGYTF
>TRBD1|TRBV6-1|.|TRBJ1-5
TGTGCCAGCAGTGAAGCAGGAAGGGGGCGACGACAGCCCCAGCATTTT
CASSEAGRGRRQPQHF
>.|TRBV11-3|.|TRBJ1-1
TGTGCCACCCTCTCGGGGGAAGCTATGAACACTGAAGCTTTCTTT
CATLSGEAMNTEAFF
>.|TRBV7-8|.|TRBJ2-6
TGTGCCAGCAGCTTCCAGGGCGGTGGGGCCAACGTCCTGACTTTC
CASSFQGGGANVLTF
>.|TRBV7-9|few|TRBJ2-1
TGTGCCAGCAGCCGGGAGAATGAGCAGTTCTTC
CASSRENEQFF
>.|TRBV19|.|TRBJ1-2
TGTGCCAGTAGTATAGATCGGGGAATATCTGGCTACACCTTC
CASSIDRGISGYTF
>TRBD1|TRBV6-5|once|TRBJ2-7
TGTGCCAGCAGTAGGACAGGGGGCAACGAGCAGTACTTC
CASSRTGGNEQYF
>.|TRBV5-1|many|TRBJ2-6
TGCGCCAGCAGCTTGGATCTCGGTCATATAATCTCTGGGGCCAACGTCCTGACTTTC
CASSLDLGHIISGANVLTF
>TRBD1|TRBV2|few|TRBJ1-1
TGTGCCAGCAGGAAGGACAGGGAAACTGAAGCTTTCTTT
CASRKDRETEAFF
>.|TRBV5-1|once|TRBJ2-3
TGCGCCAGCAGCTTGGGGGGACCTCACACAGATACGCAGTATTTT
CASSLGGPHTDTQYF
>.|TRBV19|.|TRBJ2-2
TGTGCCAGTAGTATAGGACAGCGGACCGGGGAGCTGTTTTTT
CASSIGQRTGELFF
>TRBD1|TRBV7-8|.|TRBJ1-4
TGTGCCAGCAGAACGCCGGGACAGCTTAATGAAAAACTGTTTTTT
CASRTPGQLNEKLFF
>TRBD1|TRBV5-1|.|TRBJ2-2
TGCGCCAGCTTGAAAAGTACCGGGACAGGGGGCACCGGGGAGCTGTTTTTT
CASLKSTGTGGTGELFF
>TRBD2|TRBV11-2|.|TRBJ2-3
TGTGCCAGCAGCTTAGGTGCTAGCGGGAGCACAGATACGCAGTATTTT
CASSLGASGSTDTQYF
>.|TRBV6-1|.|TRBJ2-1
TGTGCCAGCTTGGGAGCTTATGAGCAGTTCTTC
CASLGAYEQFF
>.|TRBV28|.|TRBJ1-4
TGTGCCAGCAGTTTCCGACTTAATGAAAAACTGTTTTTT
CASSFRLNEKLFF
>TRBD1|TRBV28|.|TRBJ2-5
TGTGCCCTGAAGCGGCCTTCGACAGGGGGCCTACAAGAGACCCAGTACTTC
CALKRPSTGGLQETQYF
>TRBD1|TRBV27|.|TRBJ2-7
TGTGCCAGCAGACGAACAGGGGTCGCAACCTACGAGCAGTACTTC
CASRRTGVATYEQYF